The sequence of this T cell receptor beta chain was determined in a study of beta chain features in type 1 diabetes. About the research overall: Age, gender, cell numbers and subset yield matched between patients and controls. Study conclusions and caveats: A potential influence of HLA type upon TCRB rearrangement remained unresolved herein. Naive, central memory and Treg TCRB repertoires appeared more alike in patients than in healthy donors. PCR, the amplification step, might favor shorter templates, equally in patients and controls. TCRB CDR3s were moderately but significantly shorter in Type 1 diabetes patients in all four CD4+ subsets.

This clone was counted a few times. The antigen is unknown. The germline V and J ends were trimmed by 8 bases and 7 bases, with 9 bases remaining between them. CDR1 MDHEN and CDR2 SYDVKM come from the germline V gene. The CDR3 length is 12 residues. The authors reverse transcribed all of the isolated RNA, so sequencing captured expressed TCRB transcripts. Sequencing was performed with immunoSEQ multiplex PCR; in TCRdb, only in-frame clones are kept and a portion is missing. The sample holds around 140,000 clones; approximately 10% are singletons and the top ten take approximately 0.7%. The J gene is TRBJ1-6, the V gene TRBV28; TRBD1 is a possible D gene (5 bases). Sequencing used central memory CD4+ T cells from blood. The sequence was collected from a man aged 30 to 39 with type 1 diabetes. The CDR3 coding sequence is TGTGCCAGCGGGGGAGGCAATTCACCCCTCCACTTT. Its protein product is CASGGGNSPLHF.